One and the same sample provided the 20 T cell receptor beta chains below, sequenced in a study of cytomegalovirus exposure and HLA in healthy donors. PCR was performed using 60 Vbeta and 13 Jbeta primers. Method: immunoSEQ multiplex PCR; TCRdb's copy keeps in-frame clones and lacks some. The sample totals some 130,000 clones. Sequencing was carried out using PBMCs. These receptors all come from a woman between 35 and 50 years old in good health and CMV-seropositive.

The genes are TRBV7-6 and TRBJ2-1, with 10 bases that match TRBD2. J lost 5 bases, V lost 1 base, and 8 bases had no gene match. CDR3 length: 17 residues. Germline CDR1 and CDR2: SGHVS and FNYEAQ. The CDR3 DNA reads TGTGCCAGCAGCTTAGACTCCTCTAGCGGGAGAAACAATGAGCAGTTCTTC. Translating it yields CASSLDSSSGRNNEQFF.

The chain carries TRBV9 and TRBJ1-1, with D unresolved. Germline CDR1 SGDLS, CDR2 YYNGEE. The CDR3 is 12 residues long. V lost 1 base, J lost 9 bases, and 10 bases lay in between. The CDR3 DNA reads TGTGCCAGCAGCGTAATAGGCGGCCAAGCTTTCTTT. It translates to CASSVIGGQAFF. The full variable domain, rest sourced from reference TRBV9 and TRBJ1-1, is DSGVTQTPKHLITATGQRVTLRCSPRSGDLSVYWYQQSLDQGLQFLIQYYNGEERAKGNILERFSAQQFPDLHSELNLSSLELGDSALYFCASSVIGGQAFFGQGTRLTVV.

The V call is TRBV9, the J call TRBJ2-3, with 12 positions matching TRBD2. The CDR3 sequence is 18 residues long. Per the germline V gene, CDR1 is SGDLS and CDR2 is YYNGEE. Trimming cost V 0 bases and J 0 bases; bases outside gene matches: 5. CDR3 nucleotides: TGTGCCAGCAGCGTAGCGGGACTAGCGGGCGCTAGCACAGATACGCAGTATTTT. It codes for CASSVAGLAGASTDTQYF.

The chain carries TRBV15 and TRBJ2-7, with TRBD2 identical over 12 bases. Per the germline V gene, CDR1 is LNHNV and CDR2 is YYDKDF (reference sequence). The CDR3 is 16 amino acids. Trimming took 5 bases from V and 4 from J; bases not matched to a gene: 9. CDR3 amino acids: CATSERLAGALYEQYF. The CDR3 DNA is TGTGCCACCAGCGAGCGACTAGCGGGGGCTTTATACGAGCAGTACTTC.

V usage is TRBV9 and J usage is TRBJ2-1; 8 nucleotides align to TRBD2. Germline lookup yields CDR1 SGDLS and CDR2 YYNGEE. The junction had 9 bases not matched to a gene; V was cut back by 0 bases and J by 7 bases. The CDR3 loop spans 16 amino acids. DNA for the CDR3: TGTGCCAGCAGCGTAGGTAGTAGCGGGAAGGGTAATGAGCAGTTCTTC. This gives the protein CASSVGSSGKGNEQFF.

The chain is built from TRBV10-1 and TRBJ2-5, with D unclear. The CDR3 extends over 13 amino acids. Between the trimmed V and J ends, which lost 4 bases and 6 bases, there was a span of 12 bases. Per the germline V gene, CDR1 is WNHNN and CDR2 is SYGVQD (reference sequence). CDR3 in DNA: TGCGCCAGCAGTGCGGCAGCGTGGAAGACCCAGTACTTC. It encodes CASSAAAWKTQYF.

The rearrangement uses TRBV19 and TRBJ2-7; weak D call: TRBD1 (6 bases). The CDR3 covers 11 residues. Germline CDR1 and CDR2: LNHDA and SQIVND (reference sequence). V was shortened by 8 bases and J by 6 bases, with 11 bases between the two germline ends. The DNA of the CDR3 is TGTGCCAGTTCACAGGGTGGCGAGCAGTACTTC. Amino acids: CASSQGGEQYF.

The chain recombines TRBV11-2 with TRBJ2-7; D is possibly TRBD2 (5 bases). Germline values: CDR1 SGHAT, CDR2 FQNNGV. The V gene lost 0 bases and the J gene lost 3 bases, with 15 bases spanning the gap. The CDR3 totals 16 residues. The CDR3 is CASSLDRSSRSYEQYF. In DNA form, the CDR3 reads TGTGCCAGCAGCTTAGATCGGTCTAGCAGAAGCTACGAGCAGTACTTC.

This chain links TRBV11-3 with TRBJ2-5; the match to TRBD2 covers 14 bases. Germline V gene lookup returns CDR1 SGHNT and CDR2 YENEEA. The CDR3 sequence is 15 residues long. Trimming took 5 bases from V and 5 from J; bases not matched to a gene: 4. The CDR3 DNA follows: TGTGCCAGCAGCATCGGGACTAGCGGGAGTGAGACCCAGTACTTC. Its translation: CASSIGTSGSETQYF. Combining the CDR3 with reference TRBV11-3 and TRBJ2-5 gives the whole variable domain EAGVVQSPRYKIIEKKQPVAFWCNPISGHNTLYWYLQNLGQGPELLIRYENEEAVDDSQLPKDRFSAERLKGVDSTLKIQPAELGDSAVYLCASSIGTSGSETQYFGPGTRLLVL.

The V and J genes are TRBV18 and TRBJ2-1; 11 nucleotides agree with TRBD2. Per the germline V gene, CDR1 is KGHSH and CDR2 is LQKENI. This CDR3 comprises 16 residues. V shed 4 bases and J 4 bases; nucleotides not matched to a gene: 6. CDR3 region: CASSRPGTSGYNEQFF. For the CDR3, the DNA is TGTGCCAGCTCACGTCCCGGGACTAGCGGATACAATGAGCAGTTCTTC.

The chain employs TRBV14 and TRBJ1-3; D is uncertain. The CDR3 is made up of 12 amino acids. Germline V gene sequence: CDR1 SGHDN, CDR2 FVKESK. V was pared by 4 bases and J by 2 bases, with 3 bases between. CDR3 nucleotide sequence: TGTGCCAGCAGCCTCACTGGAAACACCATATATTTT. It encodes CASSLTGNTIYF.

CDR3 amino acids: CASSPVSGTSADTQYF. CDR3 bases: TGTGCCAGCTCACCTGTTAGCGGGACCTCAGCCGATACGCAGTATTTT. The chain couples TRBV18 to TRBJ2-3; 8 bases line up with TRBD2. CDR1 and CDR2 (germline): KGHSH, LQKENI. The trim removed 3 bases at V and 6 bases at J, leaving 11 bases unmatched. The CDR3 is 16 amino acids. The whole variable domain, remainder taken from reference TRBV18 and TRBJ2-3, is NAGVMQNPRHLVRRRGQEARLRCSPMKGHSHVYWYRQLPEEGLKFMVYLQKENIIDESGMPKERFSAEFPKEGPSILRIQQVVRGDSAAYFCASSPVSGTSADTQYFGPGTRLTVL.

As for this clone: One end of the junction is discordant with germline, which a read error may explain. This chain connects TRBV29-1 to TRBJ1-2; 11 bases are shared with TRBD1. The germline CDR1 and CDR2 sequences are SQVTM and ANQGSEA. The CDR3 extends over 16 amino acids. DNA for the CDR3: TGCAACGTTGGTGGGGACAGGGGGAATTACGACTATGGCTACACCTTC. Its protein is CNVGGDRGNYDYGYTF.

This chain joins TRBV4-1 and TRBJ2-7; D is possibly TRBD2 (5 bases). Germline CDR1 MGHRA, CDR2 YSYEKL. CDR3 length equals 15 residues. Trimming pared 0 bases from V and 4 bases from J, leaving 13 bases between. This chain's CDR3 is CASSQERRTWYEQYF. The CDR3 region has the DNA TGCGCCAGCAGCCAAGAAAGAAGGACTTGGTACGAGCAGTACTTC.

The V and J genes are TRBV15 and TRBJ1-5; D gene uncertain. With 1 base removed from V and 6 bases from J, the gap between germline ends came to 13 bases. Germline CDR1 and CDR2: LNHNV and YYDKDF (reference sequence). This CDR3 region has 15 residues. The DNA for the CDR3 is TGTGCCACCAGCAGAGGTGGGCCTGGTGGTCAGCCCCAGCATTTT. This sequence encodes CATSRGGPGGQPQHF. Full variable domain (outside the CDR3, taken from reference TRBV15 and TRBJ1-5): DAMVIQNPRYQVTQFGKPVTLSCSQTLNHNVMYWYQQKSSQAPKLLFHYYDKDFNNEADTPDNFQSRRPNTSFCFLDIRSPGLGDTAMYLCATSRGGPGGQPQHFGDGTRLSIL.

CDR3 DNA: TGTGCCAGCACCGTTGGGACAGGACATCAGCCCCAGCATTTT. The encoded protein is CASTVGTGHQPQHF. The chain links TRBV6-6 to TRBJ1-5, with 8 positions matching TRBD1. CDR3 size: 14 residues. The V gene end was trimmed by 7 bases and the J gene end by 5 bases; junction bases not matched to a gene: 7. CDR1 and CDR2 (germline): MNHNY, SVGAGI (reference sequence).

The rearrangement uses TRBV4-1 and TRBJ1-5; no clear D gene. This CDR3 is built from 14 residues. Germline CDR1 and CDR2: MGHRA and YSYEKL. V lost 4 bases to trimming and J lost 3 bases, with 10 bases between them. In DNA, the CDR3 is TGCGCCAGCAGCCCCCACGGGTCCAATCAGCCCCAGCATTTT. Translated, it gives CASSPHGSNQPQHF.

Details on this clone: The junction and the germline gene differ at one end; a read error may be behind it. The CDR3 DNA reads as TGTGCCAGCACTGAAGCCGACATTTCTGCAACTAATGAAAAACTGTTTTTT. Translating gives CASTEADISATNEKLFF. This chain uses TRBV2 with TRBJ1-4, with D hard to call. There are 17 residues in the CDR3. Germline values: CDR1 SNHLY, CDR2 FYNNEI.

V is TRBV29-1 and J is TRBJ2-7; tentative D call: TRBD2 (7 bases). Trimming stripped 3 bases from V and 4 bases from J, with 22 bases between. CDR3 length: 16 amino acids. CDR1 SQVTM and CDR2 ANQGSEA come from the germline V gene. CDR3 nucleotides: TGCAGCGTTGAGAGGAGGGACGAGGGGGAGGGGTACGAGCAGTACTTC. It codes for CSVERRDEGEGYEQYF.

The chain couples TRBV6-1 to TRBJ2-3, with TRBD1 identical over 9 bases. Unmatched junction bases numbered 11, after V lost 4 bases and J lost 3 bases. CDR3 length: 17 amino acids. Germline CDR1 and CDR2: MNHNS and SASEGT. The CDR3 nucleotides read TGTGCCAGCAGTGGACTCGGGACAGGGATAGGAACAGATACGCAGTATTTT. Translating gives CASSGLGTGIGTDTQYF.